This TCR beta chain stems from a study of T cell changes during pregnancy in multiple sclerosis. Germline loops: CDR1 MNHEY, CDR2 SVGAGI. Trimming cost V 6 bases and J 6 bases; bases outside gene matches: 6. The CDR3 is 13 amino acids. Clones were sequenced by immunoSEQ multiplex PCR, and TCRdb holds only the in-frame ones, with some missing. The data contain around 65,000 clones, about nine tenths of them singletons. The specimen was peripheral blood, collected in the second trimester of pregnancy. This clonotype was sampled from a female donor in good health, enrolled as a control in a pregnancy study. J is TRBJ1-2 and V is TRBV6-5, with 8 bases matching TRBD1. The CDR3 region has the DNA TGTGCCAGCAGCCCTGGACAGGGCGATGGCTACACCTTC. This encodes CASSPGQGDGYTF.